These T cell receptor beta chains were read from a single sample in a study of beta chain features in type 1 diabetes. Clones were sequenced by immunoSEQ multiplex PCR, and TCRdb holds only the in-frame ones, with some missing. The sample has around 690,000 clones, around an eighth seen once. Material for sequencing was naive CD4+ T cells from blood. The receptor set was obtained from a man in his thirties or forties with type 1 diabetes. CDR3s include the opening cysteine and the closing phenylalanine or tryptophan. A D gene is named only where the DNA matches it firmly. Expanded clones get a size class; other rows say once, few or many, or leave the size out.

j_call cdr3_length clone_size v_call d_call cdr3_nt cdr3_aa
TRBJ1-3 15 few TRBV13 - TGTGCCAGCAGCCCCGGGACACTTTCTGGAAACACCATATATTTT CASSPGTLSGNTIYF
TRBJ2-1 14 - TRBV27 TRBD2 TGTGCCAGCAGTCTCTTAGCGGGCGAATCCGAGCAGTTCTTC CASSLLAGESEQFF
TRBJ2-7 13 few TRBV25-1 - TGTGCCAGCAGTAAGGGTGGCAACTACGAGCAGTACTTC CASSKGGNYEQYF
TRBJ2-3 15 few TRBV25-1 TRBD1 TGTGCCAGCAGTGATTTGGGACAGGGGGCGAAGACTCAGTATTTT CASSDLGQGAKTQYF
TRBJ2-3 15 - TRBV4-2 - TGTGCCAGCAGCCAAGTCCCAGGGCTCGGAGATACGCAGTATTTT CASSQVPGLGDTQYF
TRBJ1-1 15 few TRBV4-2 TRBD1 TGTGCCAGCAGCCCCCGGACAGGGATGAACACTGAAGCTTTCTTT CASSPRTGMNTEAFF
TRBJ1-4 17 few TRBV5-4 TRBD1 TGTGCCAGCAGCTTGGGGACAGGGCCCGCAACTAATGAAAAACTGTTTTTT CASSLGTGPATNEKLFF
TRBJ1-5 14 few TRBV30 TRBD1 TGTGCCTGGAGTGAGGGACAGCCCAATCAGCCCCAGCATTTT CAWSEGQPNQPQHF
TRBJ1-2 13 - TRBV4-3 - TGCGCCAGCAGCCAAGCGCAGGGCGCTGGCTACACCTTC CASSQAQGAGYTF
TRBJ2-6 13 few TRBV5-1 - TGCGCCAGCAGGGAGTCTGGGGCCAACGTCCTGACTTTC CASRESGANVLTF
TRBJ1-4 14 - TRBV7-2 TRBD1 TGTGCCAGCAGTTTGACAGGGTCGGCTGAAAAACTGTTTTTT CASSLTGSAEKLFF
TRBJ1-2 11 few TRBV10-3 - TGTGCCATCAGTTCAGTCTATGGCTACACCTTC CAISSVYGYTF
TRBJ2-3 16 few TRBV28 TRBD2 TGTGCCAGCAGATTCACTAGCGGGGGGTACACAGATACGCAGTATTTT CASRFTSGGYTDTQYF
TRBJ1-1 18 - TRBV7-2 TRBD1 TGTGCCAGCAGCGTACACCGGGACAGGGGGAGGATGAACACTGAAGCTTTCTTT CASSVHRDRGRMNTEAFF
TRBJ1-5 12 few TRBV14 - TGTGCCAGCAGCCAGTACAATCAGCCCCAGCATTTT CASSQYNQPQHF
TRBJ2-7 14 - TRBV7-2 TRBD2 TGTGCCAGCAGCCCCACTAGCGGTTCCGCGGAGCAGTACTTC CASSPTSGSAEQYF
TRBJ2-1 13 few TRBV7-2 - TGTGCCAGCAGCGCCTCGTTTGTTCATGAGCAGTTCTTC CASSASFVHEQFF
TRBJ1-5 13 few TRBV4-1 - TGCGCCAGCAGCCAAGACCCCCGAGACAGTATCTTATTT CASSQDPRDSILF
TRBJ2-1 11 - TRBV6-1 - TGTGCCAGCAGTCCGCTGTTTTGGCAGTTCTTC CASSPLFWQFF
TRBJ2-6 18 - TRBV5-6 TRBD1 TGTGCCAGCAGCTTACCAGGGGGCTGGGTGACTGGGGCCAACGTCCTGACTTTC CASSLPGGWVTGANVLTF
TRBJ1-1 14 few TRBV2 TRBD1 TGTGCCAGCAGTGATACCCCGTGGCAGGGGGTAGCTTTCTTT CASSDTPWQGVAFF
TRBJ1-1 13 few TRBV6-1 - TGTGCCAGTTCCCTGGAAAGGGACACTGAAGCTTTCTTT CASSLERDTEAFF
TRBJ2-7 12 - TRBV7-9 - TGTGCCAGCAGCTTACACTCCTACGAGCAGTACTTC CASSLHSYEQYF
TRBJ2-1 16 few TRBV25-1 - TGTGCCAGCAGTGAATATGGCCCCGAGTGGAACAATGAGCAGTTCTTC CASSEYGPEWNNEQFF
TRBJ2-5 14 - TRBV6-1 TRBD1 TGTGCCAGCAGTGACGGACAGGGGAGAGAGACCCAGTACTTC CASSDGQGRETQYF
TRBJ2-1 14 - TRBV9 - TGTGCCAGCAGCGTAGCCCAGGTAATCGACGAGCAGTTCTTC CASSVAQVIDEQFF
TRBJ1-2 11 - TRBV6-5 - TGTGCCAGCAGTTCGCCGGGTGGCTACACCTTC CASSSPGGYTF
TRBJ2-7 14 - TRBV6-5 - TGTGCCAGCAGTTACTGGAGGGGGTCCTACGAGCAGTACTTC CASSYWRGSYEQYF
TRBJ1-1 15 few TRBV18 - TGTGCCAGCTCACCACCGAAGTCACCCAGGGATGAAGCTTTCTTT CASSPPKSPRDEAFF
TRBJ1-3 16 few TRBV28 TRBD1 TGTGCCAGCAGTCGCGGGACAGGGCAAGCTGGAAACACCATATATTTT CASSRGTGQAGNTIYF
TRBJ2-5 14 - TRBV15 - TGTGCCACCAGCAGACGGGACGGTCAAGAGACCCAGTACTTC CATSRRDGQETQYF
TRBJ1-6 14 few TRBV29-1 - TGCAGCGTCCGGGCGGTGGGCGCCAATTCACCCCTCCACTTT CSVRAVGANSPLHF
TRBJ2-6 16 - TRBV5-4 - TGTGCCAGCAGCCCGCCGGGGAACTCTGGGGCCAACGTCCTGACTTTC CASSPPGNSGANVLTF
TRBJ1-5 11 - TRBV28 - TGTGCCAGCAGTTTAAGGCAGCCCCAGCATTTT CASSLRQPQHF
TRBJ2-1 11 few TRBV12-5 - TGTGCTAGTGGTCTCGACAATGAGCAGTTCTTC CASGLDNEQFF
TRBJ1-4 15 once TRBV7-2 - TGTGCCAGCAGCCCAGGTTTGGGGGGCAATGAAAAACTGTTTTTT CASSPGLGGNEKLFF
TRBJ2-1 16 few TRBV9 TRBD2 TGTGCCAGCAGCGTAGATCAGCGGGGGCCCTACAATGAGCAGTTCTTC CASSVDQRGPYNEQFF
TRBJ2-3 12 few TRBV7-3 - TGTGCCAGCAGTCCCCATTATGGTACGCAGTATTTT CASSPHYGTQYF
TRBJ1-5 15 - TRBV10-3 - TGTGCCATCAGTGAAACTGATGATAGCAATCAGCCCCAGCATTTT CAISETDDSNQPQHF
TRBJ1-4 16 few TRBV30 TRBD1 TGTGCCTGGAGTACCCCCGGGACAGGGTTTTTCGAAAAACTGTTTTTT CAWSTPGTGFFEKLFF
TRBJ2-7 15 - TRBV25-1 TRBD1 TGTGCCAGCAAATCGGACAGGGGGGATCCCTACGAGCAGTACTTC CASKSDRGDPYEQYF
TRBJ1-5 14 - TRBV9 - TGTGCCAGCAGCGTAGGATGGGGGGCCCAGCCCCAGCATTTT CASSVGWGAQPQHF
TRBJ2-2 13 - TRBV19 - TGTGCCAGTAGTCCAGTCTTCACCGGGGAGCTGTTTTTT CASSPVFTGELFF
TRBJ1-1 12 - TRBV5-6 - TGTGCCAGCAGCTTGGACAGGGTGCGAGCTTTCTTT CASSLDRVRAFF